This TCR beta chain was sequenced for a study of blood T cell repertoires in COVID-19. The CDR3 extends over 14 amino acids. Germline-derived CDR1 and CDR2 are PRHDT and FYEKMQ (reference sequence). Trimming shortened V by 1 base and J by 2 bases, and 6 bases separated the two germline ends. This clone has just one count. Some clones are missing from TCRdb's copy, which holds only in-frame ones; the method was immunoSEQ multiplex PCR. This table has roughly 250,000 clones, around 89% appearing once. The sequenced sample was PBMCs or T cells enriched from blood (not recorded which). This clonotype was obtained from a man aged 40-55 years who had recovered from COVID-19. The genes are TRBV13 and TRBJ2-1, with D unclear. CDR3 amino acids: CASSLVTAYNEQFF. The CDR3 region has the DNA TGTGCCAGCAGCTTAGTAACAGCCTACAATGAGCAGTTCTTC.